A single TCR beta chain is shown here with its context. The clone's antigen remains unknown. No qualities accompany the bases; no much larger clone lies one base away. The data stem from a study of cytotoxic CD8 clonotypes in ibrutinib-treated CLL (dated by TCRdb to the early 2020s). Notes on the research overall: The cohort was composed of roughly ten relapsed/refractory and approximately 16 treatment-naive patients; IGHV unmutated status was identified in approximately 18 patients. Responses were partial in around 24 patients and complete in 2; after median about 70 months follow-up, 14 stayed in remission and approximately twelve progressed. Samples at response were collected after a median of roughly 13 months of treatment, with a range of about 6 to 40 months. On average, each sample yielded 255,043 productive templates and roughly 95,000 productive rearrangements. Of the 86 participants in the trial, about 26 had longitudinal samples available. Cryopreserved peripheral blood mononuclear cells were obtained before treatment, at response, and at either sustained remission or disease progression. Every sample from remission and from progressive disease was obtained while the patients were still on ibrutinib.

Each clonotype received, on average, approximately 9.9x coverage in deep resolution sequencing performed on a MiSeq, where the target depth lay between 1 in 1 million and 1 in 200,000 T cells. TCR beta libraries were generated with the immunoSEQ hsTCRB Kit. The published analysis was carried out like this. ImmunoSEQ Data Assistant and ImmunoSEQ Analyzer were used for data analysis, and V, D and J genes were assigned according to IMGT definitions. Clonality, with values ranging from 0 to 1, was calculated as one minus the normalized Shannon entropy of productive rearrangement frequencies. Public clonotype analysis was restricted to overrepresented clonotypes comprising at least 0.05% of each patient's repertoire. Around 12 age-matched healthy donor repertoires from immuneACCESS were used as controls for clonality. Held by TCRdb, this immuneACCESS table contains in-frame sequences only and omits some clones. Under half of the omission traces to an unresolved V gene where checked; the cause of the rest is unknown. V, J and clone size reflect that table, while D and trimming were determined from the DNA. For this sample there are around 27,000 clones; about two thirds appear just once. The top ten hold just over 50% of the sample.

The time point label, as the study defines it: progressive disease on ibrutinib. For TCR beta library preparation, roughly 2 micrograms of genomic DNA were extracted from the cryopreserved PBMCs. High-throughput TCR beta sequencing was performed on longitudinal blood samples from CLL patients receiving ibrutinib monotherapy. The patients took part in an open-label, single-center phase 2 trial of ibrutinib monotherapy. What the study reported, not specific to this receptor: Public clonotypes were rare and either contracted or stayed stable during treatment, and the rise in clonality at ibrutinib response reflected the expansion of private clonotypes. An increase in clonality was observed at ibrutinib response, with clonality remaining stable during sustained remission and falling back toward baseline at progression. Baseline clonality was found to be higher than that of age-matched healthy donors and was strongly correlated with circulating CD8+ T-cell counts. Sustained-remission and progressing patients did not have matched sampling times, and lymph node repertoires were not examined.

The CDR3 sequence holds 13 residues, the cysteine and phenylalanine included. Only the CDR3 DNA stays, 39 bases, in frame from base 1. V loses 3 bases at its end and J loses 3 bases; junction bases beyond the gene matches: 0. For CDR1 and CDR2, the germline V gene (reference sequence) lists LNHNV and YYDKDF. The chain is encoded by TRBV15 joined to TRBJ1-2, with 8 junctional bases fitting TRBD1. The sample here was PBMCs, taken at disease progression, from a patient treated with ibrutinib. This receptor was taken from a human donor with chronic lymphocytic leukemia. The CDR3 sequence is CATSRDRDYGYTF. Read as DNA, the sequence is TGTGCCACCAGCAGGGACAGGGACTATGGCTACACCTTC.